The clone carrying this T cell receptor beta chain was detected once. At survey level, the immunoSEQ assay was run in its v3.0 version. Libraries were prepared by immunoSEQ multiplex PCR; TCRdb keeps only in-frame clonotypes and omits some of them. This table has approximately 10,000 clones, about three quarters appearing once. Trimming removed 7 bases at V and 1 base at J, with 7 bases between. CDR3 length: 13 residues. In germline, CDR1 is SNHLY, CDR2 FYNNEI. This sample is drawn from a study of long-term antiretroviral therapy in people with HIV. The source is a man aged 35 to 55 with HIV. Source: unsorted PBMCs, taken about 3.3 years before starting antiretroviral therapy. The chain links TRBV2 to TRBJ2-2; D gene uncertain. The CDR3 DNA reads as TGTGCCAGCATTACAGAGAACACCGGGGAGCTGTTTTTT. Protein product: CASITENTGELFF.